This is a list of T cell receptor beta chains from one sample in a study of radiotherapy plus CTLA-4 blockade in lung cancer. Generated by immunoSEQ multiplex PCR, the TCRdb table keeps only in-frame clones and is missing some. The table includes roughly 98,000 clones, about 80% detected once. The sequencing used peripheral blood, collected from a patient treated with radiotherapy plus ipilimumab. These receptors were taken from a human donor with non-small cell lung cancer that progressed on radiotherapy plus ipilimumab. Each CDR3 is given with its conserved first and last residue. Clone size, where shown, is once, few, many, or a class for clones that have expanded.

clone size: NA; V gene: TRBV10-3; CDR3 protein: CAISGRQGSSYEQYF
clone size: NA; V gene: TRBV11-2; CDR3 protein: CASSLVYSGDGDTIYF
clone size: NA; V gene: TRBV19; CDR3 protein: CASIMGQGAGTEAFF
clone size: NA; V gene: TRBV4-1; CDR3 protein: CASSPDREDTEAFF
clone size: NA; V gene: TRBV7-3; CDR3 protein: CASSLSQGLEQYF
clone size: NA; V gene: TRBV7-2; CDR3 protein: CASSLGQPHNEQFF
clone size: NA; V gene: TRBV5-1; CDR3 protein: CASSSGGGETEAFF
clone size: NA; V gene: TRBV30; CDR3 protein: CAWSGGDRGLTGELFF
clone size: NA; V gene: TRBV5-1; CDR3 protein: CASSLLGVTGEARNSPLHF
clone size: NA; V gene: TRBV4-3; CDR3 protein: CASSQVLGGAAGELFF
clone size: NA; V gene: TRBV7-9; CDR3 protein: CASSWSGGRGTGELFF
clone size: once; V gene: TRBV7-9; CDR3 protein: CASSPSLVSEQYF
clone size: NA; V gene: TRBV28; CDR3 protein: CASSRRPSTDTQYF
clone size: once; V gene: TRBV6-1; CDR3 protein: CASSSKEGGTGELFF
clone size: NA; V gene: TRBV9; CDR3 protein: CASSVGWTLEGQYF
clone size: NA; V gene: TRBV4-3; CDR3 protein: CASSIGLGITYEQYF
clone size: few; V gene: TRBV2; CDR3 protein: CASTVSRGTEAFF
clone size: NA; V gene: TRBV2; CDR3 protein: CASNSGSLDTQYF
clone size: once; V gene: TRBV28; CDR3 protein: CASSKGGSGANVLTF
clone size: NA; V gene: TRBV7-9; CDR3 protein: CASSLGVGRLENTIYF
clone size: NA; V gene: TRBV5-4; CDR3 protein: CASSFAYRTEAFF
clone size: NA; V gene: TRBV5-1; CDR3 protein: CASSFGAGGYEQYF
clone size: once; V gene: TRBV5-5; CDR3 protein: CASSLAAGELFF
clone size: few; V gene: TRBV7-9; CDR3 protein: CASSLAGPYEQYF
clone size: NA; V gene: TRBV14; CDR3 protein: CASSPPGLGGANVLTF
clone size: NA; V gene: TRBV11-2; CDR3 protein: CASSLEGQGDTEAFF
clone size: NA; V gene: TRBV11-2; CDR3 protein: CASSVSPGIPYEQYF
clone size: NA; V gene: TRBV6-5; CDR3 protein: CASSDWSSGANVLTF
clone size: NA; V gene: TRBV5-1; CDR3 protein: CASSLGGGATYEQYF
clone size: NA; V gene: TRBV19; CDR3 protein: CASSIGSGLGVNSPLHF
clone size: NA; V gene: TRBV5-4; CDR3 protein: CASSTLGGWNTEAFF
clone size: NA; V gene: TRBV6-6; CDR3 protein: CASTQDKNQPQHF
clone size: NA; V gene: TRBV7-2; CDR3 protein: CASSYGTASSPLHF
clone size: once; V gene: TRBV19; CDR3 protein: CASSRGSGMNTEAFF
clone size: NA; V gene: TRBV5-4; CDR3 protein: CASSSTGLGTEAFF
clone size: NA; V gene: TRBV5-1; CDR3 protein: CASSWDSGKASNYGYTF
clone size: NA; V gene: TRBV2; CDR3 protein: CASRRLAGISDTQYF
clone size: NA; V gene: TRBV5-1; CDR3 protein: CASSSGQQETQYF
clone size: once; V gene: TRBV19; CDR3 protein: CATGSELSTDTQYF
clone size: NA; V gene: TRBV9; CDR3 protein: CASSVDLQNTEAFF
clone size: few; V gene: TRBV30; CDR3 protein: CAWSHSLGEQYF
clone size: NA; V gene: TRBV6-5; CDR3 protein: CASRRGTGGNTIYF
clone size: NA; V gene: TRBV5-1; CDR3 protein: CASSLGASGSTDTQYF